The 24 T cell receptor beta chains presented below share a single source sample, sequenced in a study of CD8+ T cells in alopecia areata. In each case, RNA was isolated and then reverse transcribed into cDNA as the sequencing template. Method: immunoSEQ multiplex PCR; TCRdb's copy keeps in-frame clones and lacks some. Of some 130,000 clones in the sample, approximately 49% were seen once. Sequencing used CD8+ T cells sorted from blood, obtained at week 0. The receptors stem from a human donor with alopecia areata.

This clone has more than one count but fewer than ten. V is TRBV30 and J is TRBJ2-5; 11 positions agree with TRBD2. CDR1 GTSNPN and CDR2 SVGIG come from the germline V gene (reference sequence). This CDR3 is 14 amino acids long. The J segment lost 4 bases and the V segment lost 7 bases, leaving 8 bases of the junction unmatched. CDR3 residues: CAFSGGARGETQYF. In DNA, the CDR3 is TGTGCCTTTAGCGGGGGGGCAAGGGGAGAGACCCAGTACTTC. The full variable domain, with the rest looked up from reference TRBV30 and TRBJ2-5, is SQTIHQWPATLVQPVGSPLSLECTVEGTSNPNLYWYRQAAGRGLQLLFYSVGIGQISSEVPQNLSASRPQDRQFILSSKKLLLSDSGFYLCAFSGGARGETQYFGPGTRLLVL.

The chain has TRBV2 and TRBJ2-7; D remains unclear. Germline assignment: CDR1 SNHLY and CDR2 FYNNEI. The CDR3 covers 12 residues. The ends were cut back, 7 bases at V and 4 bases at J, with 11 bases in the middle. This chain's CDR3 is CASNTDGYEQYF. The CDR3 DNA follows: TGTGCCAGCAATACGGACGGTTACGAGCAGTACTTC.

This clone was seen a few times. This specimen includes other DNA sequences encoding the same CDR3. The chain recombines TRBV4-1 with TRBJ2-3; D call uncertain. V gave up 0 bases and J gave up 3 bases, with 10 bases separating them. CDR3 size: 15 residues. CDR1 MGHRA and CDR2 YSYEKL come from the germline V gene. CDR3 protein: CASSQEHSSTDTQYF. The CDR3 DNA reads as TGCGCCAGCAGCCAAGAGCACAGTTCAACAGATACGCAGTATTTT.

The CDR3 nucleotides are TGTGCCACCAGCAGCCTGGAGGGCCTGAAAGCTTTCTTT. It codes for CATSSLEGLKAFF. This chain links TRBV15 with TRBJ1-1, with D unresolved. Germline V CDR1 and CDR2: LNHNV, YYDKDF (reference sequence). CDR3 length: 13 amino acids. V was trimmed by 3 bases and J by 9 bases, leaving 14 bases between them.

The rearrangement joins TRBV13 to TRBJ1-6; no clear D. Germline V CDR1 and CDR2: PRHDT, FYEKMQ (reference sequence). The V end was cut by 3 bases, the J end by 10 bases, with 7 bases between. The CDR3 runs to 12 residues. In DNA form, the CDR3 reads TGTGCCAGCAGCTTTTCGGGATCACCCCTCCACTTT. Its protein is CASSFSGSPLHF.

The chain links TRBV18 to TRBJ2-7, with D possibly called TRBD1 or TRBD2 (6 bases each). This CDR3 comprises 15 residues. V lost 4 bases, J lost 0 bases, and 13 bases lay in between. The germline V gene has CDR1 KGHSH and CDR2 LQKENI. The CDR3 sequence: CASSLRSGASYEQYF. In DNA form, the CDR3 reads TGTGCCAGCTCACTTAGATCGGGGGCCTCCTACGAGCAGTACTTC.

This clone was detected only a few times. The chain joins TRBV7-2 to TRBJ1-2; TRBD1 might be the D (5 bases). Germline CDR1 reads SGHTA; CDR2 reads FQGNSA. The CDR3 spans 15 residues. V dropped 3 bases and J dropped 4 bases, with 15 bases sitting between them. In DNA form, the CDR3 reads TGTGCCAGCAGCTTGGTAGGCAGGGCCAGCTATGGCTACACCTTC. This encodes CASSLVGRASYGYTF.

V is TRBV5-6 and J is TRBJ2-5; D not certain. CDR3 size: 15 residues. Deletions cut 0 bases from V and 7 bases from J, with 16 bases between. CDR1 SGHDT and CDR2 YYEEEE come from the germline V gene. The CDR3 DNA reads as TGTGCCAGCAGCTTGGATAGGGTGCCAAAAGGGACCCAGTACTTC. Translation: CASSLDRVPKGTQYF.

This chain connects TRBV10-3 to TRBJ2-7; the match to TRBD1 covers 7 bases. With 2 bases clipped from V and 5 bases from J, the junction kept 9 bases outside the gene matches. CDR3 length: 15 residues. Germline assignment: CDR1 ENHRY and CDR2 SYGVKD. The CDR3 DNA reads TGTGCCATCAGTGAGCCCAGAGTAGGGGGCGACGAGCAGTACTTC. Its translation: CAISEPRVGGDEQYF.

This clone has only a few counts. V is TRBV29-1 and J is TRBJ1-1, with 7 bases identical to TRBD1. From germline, CDR1 is SQVTM and CDR2 ANQGSEA. The CDR3 length is 11 residues. Losses at the gene ends were 7 bases for V and 4 bases for J; bases not matched to a gene: 3. The CDR3 nucleotides are TGCAGCGCTTCAGGGGGCACTGAAGCTTTCTTT. It specifies CSASGGTEAFF.

In its sample, this clone was seen a few times. The chain joins TRBV5-6 to TRBJ1-4; D gene uncertain. V gave up 2 bases and J gave up 4 bases, with 9 bases separating them. Germline V gene data show CDR1 as SGHDT and CDR2 as YYEEEE. The CDR3 is 14 amino acids. The CDR3 protein is CASSFSDYNEKLFF. In DNA, the CDR3 is TGTGCCAGCAGCTTCAGTGACTATAATGAAAAACTGTTTTTT.

The gene calls are TRBV27 and TRBJ1-4, with D unclear. Looked up from germline, CDR1 is MNHEY and CDR2 is SMNVEV (reference sequence). Between the trimmed V and J ends, which lost 3 bases and 0 bases, there was a span of 5 bases. There are 14 residues in the CDR3. The CDR3 sequence: CASSLGPTNEKLFF. DNA of the CDR3: TGTGCCAGCAGTTTGGGCCCAACTAATGAAAAACTGTTTTTT.

A few counts support this clone. The chain links TRBV6-1 to TRBJ1-2; D not resolved. Germline CDR1 MNHNS, CDR2 SASEGT. The CDR3 covers 13 residues. V gave up 5 bases and J gave up 4 bases, with 11 bases separating them. The CDR3 DNA is TGTGCCAGCAGTCCCGGTGGCCTCTATGGCTACACCTTC. This sequence encodes CASSPGGLYGYTF.

This clone was seen more than once but under ten times. This rearrangement joins TRBV19 to TRBJ2-7, with D perhaps TRBD2 (5 bases). The germline V and J ends were trimmed by 5 bases and 7 bases, with 21 bases remaining between them. This CDR3 has 15 amino acids. The germline V gene encodes CDR1 LNHDA and CDR2 SQIVND (reference sequence). The CDR3 DNA follows: TGTGCCAGTAGTGCCCCGGGCCCCGGGGTATGGGAGCAGTACTTC. This codes for CASSAPGPGVWEQYF.

This clone was counted only a few times. The rearrangement uses TRBV29-1 and TRBJ2-1; 7 bases line up with TRBD2. The ends lost 7 bases at V and 0 bases at J; junction bases unmatched: 12. The germline V gene has CDR1 SQVTM and CDR2 ANQGSEA. CDR3 size: 16 residues. CDR3 sequence: CSGPRRGLSSYNEQFF. The DNA of the CDR3 is TGCAGCGGACCACGGCGGGGGTTAAGCTCCTACAATGAGCAGTTCTTC.

The chain joins TRBV4-2 to TRBJ1-3; no firm D call. V lost 0 bases, J lost 11 bases, and 17 bases lay in between. CDR1 and CDR2 from the germline V gene are LGHNA and YNFKEQ. The CDR3 covers 15 residues. The chain's CDR3 is CASSQDRVPEDPIYF. The CDR3 DNA sequence: TGTGCCAGCAGCCAAGATCGAGTGCCCGAAGATCCCATATATTTT.

The chain joins TRBV27 to TRBJ1-2; D call uncertain. Trimming shortened V by 8 bases and J by 3 bases, and 13 bases separated the two germline ends. The CDR3 totals 13 residues. The germline CDR1 and CDR2 sequences are MNHEY and SMNVEV (reference sequence). As DNA, the CDR3 is TGTGCCAGCGCATTAGGTGGGGACTATGGCTACACCTTC. Amino acid sequence: CASALGGDYGYTF.

The genes are TRBV30 and TRBJ1-1; D unclear. The V gene lost 0 bases and the J gene lost 8 bases, with 7 bases spanning the gap. The CDR3 is made up of 11 amino acids. Germline assignment: CDR1 GTSNPN and CDR2 SVGIG (reference sequence). In DNA form, the CDR3 reads TGTGCCTGGAGTGTACTTGGAGAAGCTTTCTTT. Translation gives CAWSVLGEAFF.

This clone was counted only a few times. The chain carries TRBV19 and TRBJ1-2, with 9 bases aligning to TRBD1. V shed 8 bases and J 6 bases; nucleotides not matched to a gene: 13. The CDR3 runs to 15 residues. The germline V gene has CDR1 LNHDA and CDR2 SQIVND (reference sequence). DNA for the CDR3: TGTGCCAGTTCTCACCGGGACAGGGTGGTTCATGGCTACACCTTC. Amino acid sequence: CASSHRDRVVHGYTF.

This chain links TRBV6-1 with TRBJ2-7; no clear D gene. The CDR3 has 15 amino acids. Germline assignment: CDR1 MNHNS and CDR2 SASEGT. Between the trimmed V and J ends, which lost 1 base and 3 bases, there was a span of 13 bases. The DNA for the CDR3 is TGTGCCAGCAGTGAAGGGCAGTACGTTCTCTACGAGCAGTACTTC. It yields the protein CASSEGQYVLYEQYF.

V is TRBV6-5 and J is TRBJ2-3, with D possibly TRBD2 on 7 matching bases. Trimming cost V 2 bases and J 1 base, with 10 bases left between them. The CDR3 runs 15 residues. Looked up from germline, CDR1 is MNHEY and CDR2 is SVGAGI. CDR3 residues: CASSYRRGRTDTQYF. CDR3 sequence (DNA): TGTGCCAGCAGTTACAGGCGGGGGCGCACAGATACGCAGTATTTT.

The gene calls are TRBV5-1 and TRBJ2-1, with D unclear. Germline lookup yields CDR1 SGHRS and CDR2 YFSETQ. The CDR3 spans 13 residues. Trimming removed 3 bases at V and 4 bases at J, with 8 bases between. CDR3 DNA sequence: TGCGCCAGCAGCTCGGAAGGGTACAATGAGCAGTTCTTC. Residues: CASSSEGYNEQFF.

This clone was seen a single time. J is TRBJ2-5 and V is TRBV6-5, with TRBD2 as a possible D gene (6 bases). The length of the CDR3 is 16 residues. The germline CDR1 and CDR2 sequences are MNHEY and SVGAGI. V shed 0 bases and J shed 5 bases, with 16 bases lying between them. The CDR3 region is CASSYSAGTPRETQYF. In nucleotides, the CDR3 is TGTGCCAGCAGTTACTCTGCGGGAACCCCACGGGAGACCCAGTACTTC.

The V and J genes are TRBV13 and TRBJ2-5; 12 bases align to TRBD2. Germline trimming cut 5 bases from V and 5 bases from J; bases unmatched to any gene: 6. This CDR3 is built from 15 residues. Germline-derived CDR1 and CDR2 are PRHDT and FYEKMQ (reference sequence). The CDR3 reads CASSTASGGEETQYF. The CDR3, as DNA: TGTGCCAGCAGCACCGCTAGCGGGGGGGAGGAGACCCAGTACTTC.